The 8 T cell receptor beta chains below were found in one sample sequenced in a study of PD-1 blockade in classical Hodgkin lymphoma. All trial patients relapsed after autologous stem cell transplantation. Clones were read by immunoSEQ multiplex PCR, and TCRdb kept only the in-frame ones, dropping some. The sample shows about 11,000 clones, approximately 80% of them seen only once. Sequenced material: peripheral blood mononuclear cells (PBMCs), taken before the second cycle of nivolumab. The receptors were sampled from a human donor with classical Hodgkin lymphoma.

The J gene is TRBJ2-7, the V gene TRBV6-5; D is perhaps TRBD1 (6 bases). V was pared by 2 bases and J by 4 bases, with 15 bases between. CDR1 and CDR2 from the germline V gene are MNHEY and SVGAGI. CDR3 length: 15 amino acids. CDR3 in amino acids: CASSYRTDRVYEQYF. CDR3 bases: TGTGCCAGCAGTTACCGGACAGATCGGGTTTACGAGCAGTACTTC.

This clone came up a few times. This chain links TRBV28 with TRBJ1-1; possible D gene TRBD1, 5 bases. The CDR3 runs 13 residues. The V end lost 1 base, the J end lost 6 bases, and 9 bases lay between the germline ends. Germline values: CDR1 MDHEN, CDR2 SYDVKM. The CDR3 protein is CASSLSVRAEAFF. CDR3 DNA: TGTGCCAGCAGTTTATCGGTCAGGGCTGAAGCTTTCTTT.

This rearrangement joins TRBV28 to TRBJ1-2, with TRBD1 identical over 8 bases. After removal of 4 bases from V and 3 bases from J, the junction contained 7 bases not matched to a gene. This CDR3 region has 15 residues. Germline CDR1 is MDHEN and CDR2 is SYDVKM. CDR3 in DNA: TGTGCCAGCAGTTACGCGGACAGGGCGGACTATGGCTACACCTTC. This sequence encodes CASSYADRADYGYTF.

This chain uses TRBV7-9 with TRBJ1-2, with D unresolved. Germline values: CDR1 SEHNR, CDR2 FQNEAQ (reference sequence). The CDR3 spans 16 residues. V was pared by 5 bases and J by 8 bases, with 24 bases between. The CDR3 sequence: CASSPPPGNYRYGYTF. DNA for the CDR3: TGTGCCAGCAGCCCCCCGCCAGGAAATTATCGTTACGGCTACACCTTC. The full variable domain, in which reference TRBV7-9 and TRBJ1-2 provide the parts outside the CDR3, is DTGVSQNPRHKITKRGQNVTFRCDPISEHNRLYWYRQTLGQGPEFLTYFQNEAQLEKSRLLSDRFSAERPKGSFSTLEIQRTEQGDSAMYLCASSPPPGNYRYGYTFGSGTRLTVV.

The V gene is TRBV5-6, the J gene TRBJ2-3, with 7 positions matching TRBD1. J was trimmed by 0 bases and V by 0 bases; bases with no gene match: 7. There are 17 residues in the CDR3. Germline assignment: CDR1 SGHDT and CDR2 YYEEEE. The CDR3 reads CASSLALTGSSTDTQYF. The DNA for the CDR3 is TGTGCCAGCAGCTTGGCCCTGACAGGGTCCAGCACAGATACGCAGTATTTT. Using reference TRBV5-6 and TRBJ2-3 for the parts outside the CDR3, the full variable domain is DAGVTQSPTHLIKTRGQQVTLRCSPKSGHDTVSWYQQALGQGPQFIFQYYEEEERQRGNFPDRFSGHQFPNYSSELNVNALLLGDSALYLCASSLALTGSSTDTQYFGPGTRLTVL.

The table lists this clone with a count of one. The gene calls are TRBV4-1 and TRBJ1-4; D uncertain. The germline V and J ends were trimmed by 6 bases and 0 bases, with 14 bases remaining between them. The germline V gene encodes CDR1 MGHRA and CDR2 YSYEKL. The CDR3 contains 16 residues. The chain's CDR3 is CASSQPRPTTNEKLFF. The DNA of the CDR3 is TGCGCCAGCAGTCAACCGCGACCCACAACTAATGAAAAACTGTTTTTT.

The chain links TRBV7-9 to TRBJ1-2, with a tentative D call TRBD1 (6 bases). The CDR3 loop spans 13 amino acids. CDR1 SEHNR and CDR2 FQNEAQ come from the germline V gene (reference sequence). V shed 5 bases and J shed 5 bases, with 12 bases lying between them. DNA of the CDR3: TGTGCCAGCAGCCCTGGACAGCAGTATGGCTACACCTTC. Its translation is CASSPGQQYGYTF.

The chain recombines TRBV5-1 with TRBJ1-2, with D perhaps matching TRBD1 (5 bases). V was trimmed by 0 bases and J by 6 bases, leaving 9 bases between them. CDR3 length: 13 residues. The germline V gene has CDR1 SGHRS and CDR2 YFSETQ. CDR3 residues: CASSLVGENGYTF. In DNA form, the CDR3 reads TGCGCCAGCAGCTTGGTAGGGGAGAATGGCTACACCTTC.